A selection of T cell receptor beta chains follows, all from one sample in a study of human thymus T cells. Using immunoSEQ multiplex PCR, the repertoire was profiled, and TCRdb retains in-frame clones only, with some absent. The table lists about 120,000 clones, over 85% of them singletons. Sequencing was performed on thymus tissue. The receptor set was obtained from a boy under three years old with a congenital heart defect but otherwise immunologically healthy. Both conserved end residues are part of each CDR3. Each record gives: D gene, V gene, J gene, CDR3 protein, CDR3 DNA. D genes are given only for firm matches.

d_gene: NA; v_gene: TRBV7-6; j_gene: TRBJ1-4; CDR3aa: CASSFRTLNEKLFF; CDR3nt: TGTGCCAGCAGCTTTAGGACCCTTAATGAAAAACTGTTTTTT
d_gene: TRBD2; v_gene: TRBV10-3; j_gene: TRBJ2-7; CDR3aa: CAISVLAGSSHEQYF; CDR3nt: TGTGCCATCAGTGTTCTAGCGGGGTCTAGCCACGAGCAGTACTTC
d_gene: TRBD1; v_gene: TRBV19; j_gene: TRBJ2-7; CDR3aa: CASSIRTGDEQYF; CDR3nt: TGTGCCAGTAGTATCCGGACAGGGGACGAGCAGTACTTC
d_gene: TRBD1; v_gene: TRBV14; j_gene: TRBJ1-1; CDR3aa: CASSRDSNTEAFF; CDR3nt: TGTGCCAGCAGCCGGGACAGTAACACTGAAGCTTTCTTT
d_gene: NA; v_gene: TRBV28; j_gene: TRBJ1-2; CDR3aa: CASSPQTGGGYTF; CDR3nt: TGTGCCAGCAGTCCTCAGACGGGGGGGGGCTACACCTTC
d_gene: NA; v_gene: TRBV4-3; j_gene: TRBJ2-1; CDR3aa: CASGQLGQEQFF; CDR3nt: TGCGCCAGCGGCCAGCTAGGGCAGGAGCAGTTCTTC
d_gene: TRBD1; v_gene: TRBV5-6; j_gene: TRBJ2-7; CDR3aa: CASTLTGETEQYF; CDR3nt: TGTGCCAGCACCCTGACAGGGGAGACCGAGCAGTACTTC
d_gene: TRBD2; v_gene: TRBV20-1; j_gene: TRBJ2-5; CDR3aa: CSAPGGETQYF; CDR3nt: TGCAGTGCCCCGGGGGGAGAGACCCAGTACTTC
d_gene: NA; v_gene: TRBV10-3; j_gene: TRBJ2-5; CDR3aa: CANGQGRWETQYF; CDR3nt: TGTGCCAACGGGCAGGGTCGTTGGGAGACCCAGTACTTC
d_gene: NA; v_gene: TRBV5-1; j_gene: TRBJ2-4; CDR3aa: CASSLPSLAKNIQYF; CDR3nt: TGCGCCAGCAGCTTGCCGAGTCTAGCCAAAAACATTCAGTACTTC
d_gene: NA; v_gene: TRBV19; j_gene: TRBJ1-2; CDR3aa: CASSIEQASNYGYTF; CDR3nt: TGTGCCAGTAGTATAGAACAGGCATCTAACTATGGCTACACCTTC
d_gene: NA; v_gene: TRBV4-2; j_gene: TRBJ2-5; CDR3aa: CASSPLTQTAERQETQYF; CDR3nt: TGTGCCAGCAGCCCGCTAACTCAAACAGCGGAAAGGCAAGAGACCCAGTACTTC
d_gene: TRBD2; v_gene: TRBV10-2; j_gene: TRBJ2-1; CDR3aa: CASSLLAGGSYNEQFF; CDR3nt: TGCGCCAGCAGCCTCCTAGCGGGCGGCTCCTACAATGAGCAGTTCTTC